This T cell receptor (beta chain) was identified in a study of beta chain features in type 1 diabetes. Study outcomes and limitations: cDNA sequencing could over-represent cells with high TCR expression.

The V gene's germline CDR1 is MNHEY and CDR2 SMNVEV (reference sequence). The V end was cut by 4 bases, the J end by 1 base, with 29 bases between. The CDR3 covers 20 residues. TCRB transcripts that were expressed got sequenced, as all of the isolated RNA had been reverse transcribed. Profiled with immunoSEQ multiplex PCR; TCRdb holds only in-frame clones, not every one. The profile shows about 620,000 clones, less than 20% of them singletons. Concerning this clone itself: Its target is not known.

The sequence was collected from a man between 18 and 35 years old in good health. J is TRBJ2-7 and V is TRBV27; D might be TRBD1 (5 bases). The material sequenced was naive CD4+ T cells from blood. CDR3 amino acids: CASSSYMVGALGEGSYEQYF. CDR3 nucleotide sequence: TGTGCCAGCAGTTCGTATATGGTAGGGGCATTGGGCGAAGGGTCCTACGAGCAGTACTTC.